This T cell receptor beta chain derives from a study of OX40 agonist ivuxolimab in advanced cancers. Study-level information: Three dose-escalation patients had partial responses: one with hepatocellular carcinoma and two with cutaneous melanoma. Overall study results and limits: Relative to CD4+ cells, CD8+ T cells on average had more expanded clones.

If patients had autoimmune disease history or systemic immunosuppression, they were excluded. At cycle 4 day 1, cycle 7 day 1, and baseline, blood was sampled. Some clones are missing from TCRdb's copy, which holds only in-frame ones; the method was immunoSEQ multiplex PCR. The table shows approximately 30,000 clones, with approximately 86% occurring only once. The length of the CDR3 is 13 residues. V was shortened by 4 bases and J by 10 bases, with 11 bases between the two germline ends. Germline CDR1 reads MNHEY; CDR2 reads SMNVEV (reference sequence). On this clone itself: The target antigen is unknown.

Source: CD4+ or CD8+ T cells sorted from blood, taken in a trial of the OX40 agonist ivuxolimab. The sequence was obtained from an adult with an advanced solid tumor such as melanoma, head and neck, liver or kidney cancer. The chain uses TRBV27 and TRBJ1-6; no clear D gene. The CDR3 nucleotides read TGTGCCAGCAGTTCCCCCGCAGGCTCACCCCTCCACTTT. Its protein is CASSSPAGSPLHF.